This T cell receptor (beta chain) was obtained from a study of T cells in Graves' hyperthyroidism and ophthalmopathy. With respect to this clonotype: Its antigen is undetermined.

Findings of the study overall: From stable hyperthyroidism, ophthalmopathy was set apart by a 13 V-J model.

CDR1 is SEHNR, CDR2 FQNEAQ, per germline (reference sequence). J was trimmed by 3 bases and V by 6 bases; bases with no gene match: 12. There are 18 residues in the CDR3. Using RNA transcripts as the source, TCR beta CDR3 regions were amplified. The HTBI set primed first-round TCR CDR3 RT-PCR. TCRdb reanalysed the multiplex PCR reads using MiXCR and keeps one entry per CDR3 protein. The sample lists about 560,000 distinct CDR3 sequences; about 15% were seen once. The chain joins TRBV7-9 to TRBJ2-3; TRBD2 matches at 13 bases. The material sequenced was blood. This clonotype was sampled from a woman aged 30 to 39 with Graves' hyperthyroidism. CDR3 sequence (DNA): TGTGCCAGCAGAAGCGGGACTAGCGGGACGGTGGGGACAGATACGCAGTATTTT. This translates into CASRSGTSGTVGTDTQYF.